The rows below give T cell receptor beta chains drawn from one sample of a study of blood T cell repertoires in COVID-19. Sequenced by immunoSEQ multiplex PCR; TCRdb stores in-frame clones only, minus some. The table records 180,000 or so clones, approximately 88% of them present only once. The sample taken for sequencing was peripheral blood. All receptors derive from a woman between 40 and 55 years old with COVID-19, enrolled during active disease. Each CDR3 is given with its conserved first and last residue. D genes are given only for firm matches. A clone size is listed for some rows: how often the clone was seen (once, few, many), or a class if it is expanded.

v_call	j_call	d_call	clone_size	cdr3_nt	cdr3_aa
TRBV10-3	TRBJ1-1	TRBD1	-	TGTGCCATCACTTCCGGGACAGCTGAAGCTTTCTTT	CAITSGTAEAFF
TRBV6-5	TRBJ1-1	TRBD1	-	TGTGCCAGCAGTAGACAGGGAGAATGGGACACTGAAGCTTTCTTT	CASSRQGEWDTEAFF
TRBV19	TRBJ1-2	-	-	TGTGCCAGTAGTGAGAAGCAGCGATCATACACCTTC	CASSEKQRSYTF
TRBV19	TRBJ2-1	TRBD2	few	TGTGCCAGTACCTTAGCGGGGGGGTACAATGAGCAGTTCTTC	CASTLAGGYNEQFF
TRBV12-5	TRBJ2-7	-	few	TGTGCTAGTGGTCTCGGGACTGCGAACGAGCAGTACTTC	CASGLGTANEQYF
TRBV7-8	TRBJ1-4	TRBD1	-	TGTGCCAGCAGCTTAGCGCAGGGGGCTAGTGAAAAACTGTTTTTT	CASSLAQGASEKLFF
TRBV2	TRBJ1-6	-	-	TGTGCCAGCAGGGGAGCCGTACTGGGGTATAATTCACCCCTCCACTTT	CASRGAVLGYNSPLHF
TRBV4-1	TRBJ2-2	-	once	TGCGCCAGCCGGTCGACCGGGGAGCTGTTTTTT	CASRSTGELFF
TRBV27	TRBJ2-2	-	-	TGTGCCAGCAGTTTAGCGAACGTCCCCGGGACATCCCCCGGGGAGCTGTTTTTT	CASSLANVPGTSPGELFF
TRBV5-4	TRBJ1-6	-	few	TGTGCCAGCAGCTGGGGACTCCCCGATAATTCACCCCTCCACTTT	CASSWGLPDNSPLHF
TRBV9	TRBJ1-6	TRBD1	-	TGTGCCAGCAGCCCCGGACAGGGGAAGGATTCACCCCTCCACTTT	CASSPGQGKDSPLHF
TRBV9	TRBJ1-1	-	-	TGTGCCAGCAGCGTACAGGGGTCGAACACTGAAGCTTTCTTT	CASSVQGSNTEAFF
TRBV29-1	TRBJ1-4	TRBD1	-	TGCAGCGTGGGACAGGAGGCCAATGAAAAACTGTTTTTT	CSVGQEANEKLFF
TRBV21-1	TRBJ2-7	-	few	TGTGCCAGCAGCAAAGGGAGACCGGGACTTACCTACGAGCAGTACTTC	CASSKGRPGLTYEQYF
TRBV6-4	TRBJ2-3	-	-	TGTGCCAGCAGTGACAGGGAGACAGATACGCAGTATTTT	CASSDRETDTQYF
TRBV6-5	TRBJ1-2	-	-	TGTGCCAGCAGTTCCAGGGCTGGCTATGGCTACACCTTC	CASSSRAGYGYTF
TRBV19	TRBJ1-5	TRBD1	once	TGTGCCAGTACCCCGGGACAGCATAGCAATCAGCCCCAGCATTTT	CASTPGQHSNQPQHF
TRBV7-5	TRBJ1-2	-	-	TGTGCCAGAAGCTTAGTTCTGGAGGACTATGGCTACACCTTC	CARSLVLEDYGYTF
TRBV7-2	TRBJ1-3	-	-	TGTGCCAGCAGGGGAGGGTCGAGCTCTGGAAACACCATATATTTT	CASRGGSSSGNTIYF
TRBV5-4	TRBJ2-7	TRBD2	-	TGTGCCAGCAGCTTGTTGGCGGGAGTTAGGGTCTACGAGCAGTACTTC	CASSLLAGVRVYEQYF
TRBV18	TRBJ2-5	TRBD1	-	TGTGCCAGCTCACCGCAGGACAGGGGAGATTTGGAGACCCAGTACTTC	CASSPQDRGDLETQYF
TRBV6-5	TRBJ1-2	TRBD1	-	TGTGCCAGCAGCCCCGGACAGGGCCCTAGCTATGGCTACACCTTC	CASSPGQGPSYGYTF
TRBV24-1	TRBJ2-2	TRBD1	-	TGTGCCACCAGGGGACAGTCGAACACCGGGGAGCTGTTTTTT	CATRGQSNTGELFF
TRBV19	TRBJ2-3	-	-	TGTGCCAGTAGCGGGGATACGCAGTATTTT	CASSGDTQYF
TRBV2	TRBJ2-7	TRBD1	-	TGTGCCAGCAGTGACCCGACAGGGGACGAGCAGTACTTC	CASSDPTGDEQYF
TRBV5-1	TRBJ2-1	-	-	TGCGCCAGCAGCTTGGCCGAGAGCTCCTACAATGAGCAGTTCTTC	CASSLAESSYNEQFF